Listed below are T cell receptor beta chains from one sample, sequenced in a study of T cells in Graves' hyperthyroidism and ophthalmopathy. Using its own MiXCR run on the multiplex PCR reads, TCRdb lists one record per CDR3 protein. In the table there are roughly 600,000 distinct CDR3 sequences, about 15% of which are singletons. The specimen was blood. Receptors originate from a woman aged 45 to 65 with Graves' ophthalmopathy. The CDR3 runs from the conserved cysteine through the conserved F or W. Fields, in order: J gene, clone size, D gene, V gene, CDR3 protein, CDR3 DNA. D genes are given only for firm matches. Not every row has a clone size; where given, it reads once, few, many or a size class.

j_gene: TRBJ2-2
abundance: once
d_gene: -
v_gene: TRBV6-5
CDR3aa: CASSYGETGELFF
CDR3nt: TGTGCCAGCAGTTACGGGGAGACCGGGGAGCTGTTTTTT

j_gene: TRBJ2-1
abundance: many
d_gene: -
v_gene: TRBV7-6
CDR3aa: CASSSGREQFF
CDR3nt: TGTGCCAGCAGCTCCGGGAGAGAGCAGTTCTTC

j_gene: TRBJ2-7
abundance: -
d_gene: TRBD1
v_gene: TRBV6-1
CDR3aa: CPPGTGLFEQYF
CDR3nt: TGTCCCCCCGGGACAGGTCTCTTCGAGCAGTACTTC

j_gene: TRBJ2-2
abundance: many
d_gene: TRBD2
v_gene: TRBV7-2
CDR3aa: CASSFLPGLAGWELFF
CDR3nt: TGTGCCAGCAGCTTCCTCCCGGGACTAGCGGGATGGGAGCTGTTTTTT

j_gene: TRBJ1-2
abundance: many
d_gene: TRBD1
v_gene: TRBV30
CDR3aa: CAWNSDRVDGYTF
CDR3nt: TGTGCCTGGAACTCGGACAGGGTCGATGGCTACACCTTC

j_gene: TRBJ2-7
abundance: many
d_gene: TRBD2
v_gene: TRBV28
CDR3aa: CASRQTGTRTYEQYF
CDR3nt: TGTGCCAGCAGACAGACCGGGACTAGAACCTACGAGCAGTACTTC

j_gene: TRBJ1-6
abundance: many
d_gene: -
v_gene: TRBV27
CDR3aa: CASSLYGSTGAPYSPLHF
CDR3nt: TGTGCCAGCAGTTTATACGGTAGCACCGGGGCGCCATATTCACCCCTCCACTTT

j_gene: TRBJ2-2
abundance: -
d_gene: TRBD2
v_gene: TRBV12-3/TRBV12-4
CDR3aa: CASSLSGRRDTGELFF
CDR3nt: TGTGCCAGCAGTCTTAGCGGGAGGCGTGACACCGGGGAGCTGTTTTTT

j_gene: TRBJ2-1
abundance: many
d_gene: TRBD2
v_gene: TRBV5-1
CDR3aa: CASSWGLAGGRVDEQFF
CDR3nt: TGCGCCAGCAGCTGGGGACTAGCGGGAGGAAGGGTCGATGAGCAGTTCTTC

j_gene: TRBJ2-1
abundance: few
d_gene: -
v_gene: TRBV7-9
CDR3aa: CALLGGGSWSPEQFF
CDR3nt: TGTGCCCTCTTAGGGGGCGGGAGTTGGTCGCCCGAGCAGTTCTTC

j_gene: TRBJ1-4
abundance: -
d_gene: -
v_gene: TRBV15
CDR3aa: CATESGPTIDEKLFF
CDR3nt: TGTGCCACCGAGTCCGGGCCCACGATAGATGAAAAACTGTTTTTT